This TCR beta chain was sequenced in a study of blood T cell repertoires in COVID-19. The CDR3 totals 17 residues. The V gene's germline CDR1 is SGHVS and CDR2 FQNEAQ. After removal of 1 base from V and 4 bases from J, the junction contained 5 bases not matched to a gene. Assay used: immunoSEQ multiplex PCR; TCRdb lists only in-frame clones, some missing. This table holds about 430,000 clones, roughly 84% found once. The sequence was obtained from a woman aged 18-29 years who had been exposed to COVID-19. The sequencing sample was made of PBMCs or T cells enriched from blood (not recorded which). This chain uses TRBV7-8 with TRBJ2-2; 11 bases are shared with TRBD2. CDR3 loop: CASSLDSSGGLTGELFF. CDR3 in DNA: TGTGCCAGCAGCTTAGATTCTAGCGGGGGGCTCACCGGGGAGCTGTTTTTT.